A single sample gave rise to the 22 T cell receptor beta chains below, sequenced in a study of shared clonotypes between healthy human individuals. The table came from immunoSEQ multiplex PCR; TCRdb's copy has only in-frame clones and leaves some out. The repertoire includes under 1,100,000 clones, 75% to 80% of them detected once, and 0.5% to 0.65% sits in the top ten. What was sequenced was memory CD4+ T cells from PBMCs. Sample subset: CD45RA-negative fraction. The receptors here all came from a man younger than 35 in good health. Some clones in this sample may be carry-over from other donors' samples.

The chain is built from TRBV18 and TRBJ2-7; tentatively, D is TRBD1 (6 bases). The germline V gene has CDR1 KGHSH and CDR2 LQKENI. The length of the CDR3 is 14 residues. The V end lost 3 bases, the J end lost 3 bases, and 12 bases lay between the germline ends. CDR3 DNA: TGTGCCAGCTCACCTTCCGGACAGCGCTACGAGCAGTACTTC. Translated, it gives CASSPSGQRYEQYF.

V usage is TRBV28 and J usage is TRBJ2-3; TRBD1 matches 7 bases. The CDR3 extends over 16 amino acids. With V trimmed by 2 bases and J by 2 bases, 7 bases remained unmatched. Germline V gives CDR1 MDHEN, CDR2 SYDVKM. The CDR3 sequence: CASSLRQGRDTDTQYF. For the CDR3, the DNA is TGTGCCAGCAGTTTACGACAGGGACGGGACACAGATACGCAGTATTTT.

The DNA of the CDR3 is TGTGCCAGCTCCCGTGTCGGGGAGCAGTACTTC. Amino acids: CASSRVGEQYF. V is TRBV18 and J is TRBJ2-7; D gene unclear. The germline V and J ends were trimmed by 6 bases and 7 bases, with 10 bases remaining between them. The CDR3 runs to 11 residues. Germline V gene sequence: CDR1 KGHSH, CDR2 LQKENI.

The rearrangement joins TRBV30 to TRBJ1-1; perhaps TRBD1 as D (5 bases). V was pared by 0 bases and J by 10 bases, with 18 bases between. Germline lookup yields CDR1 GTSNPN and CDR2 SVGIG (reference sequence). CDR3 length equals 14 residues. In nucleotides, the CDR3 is TGTGCCTGGAGTGTTCGAGCCCGGGGCTTAGGAGCTTTCTTT. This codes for CAWSVRARGLGAFF.

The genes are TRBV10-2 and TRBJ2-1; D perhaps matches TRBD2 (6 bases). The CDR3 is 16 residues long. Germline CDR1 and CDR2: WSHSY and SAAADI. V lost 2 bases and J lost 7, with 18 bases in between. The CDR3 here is CASSERPGTPWNEQFF. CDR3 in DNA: TGCGCCAGCAGTGAGCGACCCGGGACTCCGTGGAATGAGCAGTTCTTC.

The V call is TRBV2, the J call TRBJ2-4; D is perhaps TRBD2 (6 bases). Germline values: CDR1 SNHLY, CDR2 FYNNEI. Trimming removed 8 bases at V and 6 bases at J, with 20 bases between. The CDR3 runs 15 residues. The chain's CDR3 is CASGSRGGSINIQYF. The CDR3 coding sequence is TGTGCCAGCGGTAGTCGGGGAGGCTCTATAAACATTCAGTACTTC.

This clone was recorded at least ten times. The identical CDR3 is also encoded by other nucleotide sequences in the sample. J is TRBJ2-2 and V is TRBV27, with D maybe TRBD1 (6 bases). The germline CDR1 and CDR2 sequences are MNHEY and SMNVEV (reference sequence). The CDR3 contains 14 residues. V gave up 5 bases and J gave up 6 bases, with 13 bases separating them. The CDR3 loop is CASSLYRDSGELFF. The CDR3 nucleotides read TGTGCCAGCAGTCTCTACAGGGATTCCGGGGAGCTGTTTTTT.

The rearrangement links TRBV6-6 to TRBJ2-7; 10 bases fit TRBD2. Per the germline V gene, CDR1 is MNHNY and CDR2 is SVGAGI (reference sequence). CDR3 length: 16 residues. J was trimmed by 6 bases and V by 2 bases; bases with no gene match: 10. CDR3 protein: CASSYVSAGGPTEQYF. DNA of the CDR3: TGTGCCAGCAGTTACGTTTCAGCGGGAGGGCCGACCGAGCAGTACTTC.

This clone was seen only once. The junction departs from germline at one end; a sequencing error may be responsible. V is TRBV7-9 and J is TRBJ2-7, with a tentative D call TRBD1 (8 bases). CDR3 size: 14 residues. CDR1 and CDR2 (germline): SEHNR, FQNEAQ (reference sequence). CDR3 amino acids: CASSLVQGEGEQYF. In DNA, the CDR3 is TGCGCCAGCAGCTTGGTACAGGGGGAGGGTGAGCAGTACTTC.

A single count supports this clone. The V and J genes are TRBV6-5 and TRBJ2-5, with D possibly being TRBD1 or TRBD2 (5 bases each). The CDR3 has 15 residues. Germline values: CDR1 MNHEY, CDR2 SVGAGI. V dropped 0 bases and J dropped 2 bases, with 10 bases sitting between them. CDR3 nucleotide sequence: TGTGCCAGCAGTTACTCGGGACGGTATCAAGAGACCCAGTACTTC. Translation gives CASSYSGRYQETQYF.

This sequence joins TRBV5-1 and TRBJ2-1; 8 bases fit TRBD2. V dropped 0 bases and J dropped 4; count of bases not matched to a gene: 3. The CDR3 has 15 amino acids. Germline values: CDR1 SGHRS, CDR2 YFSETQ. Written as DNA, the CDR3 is TGCGCCAGCAGCTTGGATCCTAGCGGGTACAATGAGCAGTTCTTC. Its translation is CASSLDPSGYNEQFF. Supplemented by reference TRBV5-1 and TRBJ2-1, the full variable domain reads KAGVTQTPRYLIKTRGQQVTLSCSPISGHRSVSWYQQTPGQGLQFLFEYFSETQRNKGNFPGRFSGRQFSNSRSEMNVSTLELGDSALYLCASSLDPSGYNEQFFGPGTRLTVL.

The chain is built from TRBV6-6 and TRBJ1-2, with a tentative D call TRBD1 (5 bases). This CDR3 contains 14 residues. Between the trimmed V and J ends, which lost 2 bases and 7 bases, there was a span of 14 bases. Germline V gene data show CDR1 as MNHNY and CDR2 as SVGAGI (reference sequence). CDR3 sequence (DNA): TGTGCCAGCAGTTACGGGGAGGGGTTTTTTGGCTACACCTTC. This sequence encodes CASSYGEGFFGYTF.

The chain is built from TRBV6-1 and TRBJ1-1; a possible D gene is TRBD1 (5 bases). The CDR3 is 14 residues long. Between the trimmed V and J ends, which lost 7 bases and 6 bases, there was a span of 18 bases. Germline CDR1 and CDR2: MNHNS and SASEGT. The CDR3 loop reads CASIEFGGWAEAFF. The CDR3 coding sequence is TGTGCCAGCATAGAGTTCGGGGGGTGGGCTGAAGCTTTCTTT.

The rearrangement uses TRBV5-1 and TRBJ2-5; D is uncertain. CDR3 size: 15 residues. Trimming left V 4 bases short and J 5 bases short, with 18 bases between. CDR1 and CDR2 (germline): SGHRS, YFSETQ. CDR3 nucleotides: TGCGCCAGCAGCCCCAGGCTGGGCCAATCGGAGACCCAGTACTTC. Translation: CASSPRLGQSETQYF.

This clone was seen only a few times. CDR3 in DNA: TGCGCCAGCAGCCTCGGGTCCGCAGGCGGGGAGACCCAGTACTTC. Its protein product is CASSLGSAGGETQYF. The rearrangement joins TRBV5-1 to TRBJ2-5; possible D gene TRBD2, 5 bases. V lost 4 bases and J lost 5, with 18 bases in between. The CDR3 runs 15 residues. Germline values: CDR1 SGHRS, CDR2 YFSETQ.

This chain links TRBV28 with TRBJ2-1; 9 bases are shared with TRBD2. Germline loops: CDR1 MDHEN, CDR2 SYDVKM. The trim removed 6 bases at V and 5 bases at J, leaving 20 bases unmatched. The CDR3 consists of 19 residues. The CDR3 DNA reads TGTGCCAGCAGCCCCAGACTAGCGGAGCTTGTAAGGTTCCACAATGAGCAGTTCTTC. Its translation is CASSPRLAELVRFHNEQFF.

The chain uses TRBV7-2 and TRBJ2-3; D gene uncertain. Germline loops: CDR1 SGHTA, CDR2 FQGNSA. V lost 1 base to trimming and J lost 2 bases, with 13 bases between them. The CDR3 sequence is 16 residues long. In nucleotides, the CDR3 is TGTGCCAGCAGCTTAGGTTCGTCTAGGGTCACAGATACGCAGTATTTT. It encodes CASSLGSSRVTDTQYF.

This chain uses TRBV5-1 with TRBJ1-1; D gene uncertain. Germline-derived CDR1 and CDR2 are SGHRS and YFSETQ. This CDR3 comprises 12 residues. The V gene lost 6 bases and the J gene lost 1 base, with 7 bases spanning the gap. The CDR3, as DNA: TGCGCCAGCAAAGAACCGAACACTGAAGCTTTCTTT. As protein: CASKEPNTEAFF.

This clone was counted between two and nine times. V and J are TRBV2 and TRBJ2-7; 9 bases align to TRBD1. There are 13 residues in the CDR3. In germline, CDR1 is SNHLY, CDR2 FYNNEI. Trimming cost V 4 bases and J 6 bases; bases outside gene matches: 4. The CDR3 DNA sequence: TGTGCCAGCAGTGTGGACAGGGGCGGCGAGCAGTACTTC. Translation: CASSVDRGGEQYF.

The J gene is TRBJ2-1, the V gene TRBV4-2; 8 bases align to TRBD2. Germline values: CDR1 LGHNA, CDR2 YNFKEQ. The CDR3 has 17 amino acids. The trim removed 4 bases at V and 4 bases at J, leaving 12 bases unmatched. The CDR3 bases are TGTGCCAGCAGCCCCCTGGGTAGCGGGAATGTTTACAATGAGCAGTTCTTC. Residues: CASSPLGSGNVYNEQFF.

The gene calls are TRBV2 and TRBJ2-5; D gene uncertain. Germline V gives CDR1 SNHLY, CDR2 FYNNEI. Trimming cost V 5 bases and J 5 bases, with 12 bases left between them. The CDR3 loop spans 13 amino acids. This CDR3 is CASSLVPLETQYF. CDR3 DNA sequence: TGTGCCAGCAGTCTAGTGCCCCTGGAGACCCAGTACTTC.

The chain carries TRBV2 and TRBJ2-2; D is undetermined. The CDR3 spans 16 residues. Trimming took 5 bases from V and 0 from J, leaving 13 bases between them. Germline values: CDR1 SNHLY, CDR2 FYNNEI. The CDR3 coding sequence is TGTGCCAGCAGTCCCCACCTCCGGTCGAACACCGGGGAGCTGTTTTTT. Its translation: CASSPHLRSNTGELFF.